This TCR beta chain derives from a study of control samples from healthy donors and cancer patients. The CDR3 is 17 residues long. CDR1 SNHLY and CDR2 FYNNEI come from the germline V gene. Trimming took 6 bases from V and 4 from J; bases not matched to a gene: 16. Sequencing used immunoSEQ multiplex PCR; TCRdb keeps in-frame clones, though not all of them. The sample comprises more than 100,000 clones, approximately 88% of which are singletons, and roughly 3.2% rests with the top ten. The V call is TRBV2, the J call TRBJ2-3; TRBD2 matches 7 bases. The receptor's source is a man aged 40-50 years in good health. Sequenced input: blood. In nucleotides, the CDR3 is TGTGCCAGCAGAGCTCGTAGGACTAGAGTCTTTTCAGATACGCAGTATTTT. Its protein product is CASRARRTRVFSDTQYF.